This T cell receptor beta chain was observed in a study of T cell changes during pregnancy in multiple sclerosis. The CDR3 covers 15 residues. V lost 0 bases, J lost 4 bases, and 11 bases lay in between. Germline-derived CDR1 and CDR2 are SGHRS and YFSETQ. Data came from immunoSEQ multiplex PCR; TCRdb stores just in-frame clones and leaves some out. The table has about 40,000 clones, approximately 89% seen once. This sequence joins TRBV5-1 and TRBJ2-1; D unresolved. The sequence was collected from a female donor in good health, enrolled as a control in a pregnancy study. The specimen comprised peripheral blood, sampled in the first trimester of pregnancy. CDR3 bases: TGCGCCAGCAGCTTGGACAGTCGTATTTACAATGAGCAGTTCTTC. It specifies CASSLDSRIYNEQFF.